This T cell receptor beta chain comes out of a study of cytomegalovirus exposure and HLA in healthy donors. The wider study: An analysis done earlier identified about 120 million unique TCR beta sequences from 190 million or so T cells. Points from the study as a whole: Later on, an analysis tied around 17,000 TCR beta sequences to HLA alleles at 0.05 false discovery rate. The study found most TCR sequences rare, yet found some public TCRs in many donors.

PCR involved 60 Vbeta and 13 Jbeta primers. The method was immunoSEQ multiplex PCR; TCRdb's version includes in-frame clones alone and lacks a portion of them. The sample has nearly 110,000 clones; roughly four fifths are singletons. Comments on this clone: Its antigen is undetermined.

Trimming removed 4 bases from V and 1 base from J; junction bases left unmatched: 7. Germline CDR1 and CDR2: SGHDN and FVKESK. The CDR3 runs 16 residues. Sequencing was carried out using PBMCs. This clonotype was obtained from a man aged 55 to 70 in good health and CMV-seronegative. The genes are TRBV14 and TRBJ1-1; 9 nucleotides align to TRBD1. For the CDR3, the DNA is TGTGCCAGCAGCCTAACACCGGGACAGGGGAACACTGAAGCTTTCTTT. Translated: CASSLTPGQGNTEAFF.